A single T cell receptor (beta chain) is shown here with its context. Its antigen is unknown. One end of the junction fails to match germline, which may point to a read error. From germline, CDR1 is LGHNA and CDR2 YNFKEQ. This CDR3 comprises 16 residues. The sample comes from a study of response to subunit inactivated influenza vaccine. TCRdb passed the RT-PCR reads through MiXCR, listing each CDR3 protein once. Here the sample spans about 830,000 distinct CDR3 sequences, approximately 18% being singletons. Whole-study findings and limits: The authors proposed limited new T cell recruitment per seasonal influenza vaccination.

This sequence originates from a man aged 50 or older who received an inactivated influenza vaccine. Here the sequenced sample was PBMCs from blood, taken roughly 5 days after vaccination. The chain uses TRBV4-2 and TRBJ2-2; TRBD1 or TRBD2 may be the D gene (5 bases each). CDR3 loop: CASSLPGPKRAGELVF. The CDR3 region has the DNA TGTGCCAGCAGCCTACCGGGGCCAAAAAGGGCCGGGGAGCTGGTTTTT.